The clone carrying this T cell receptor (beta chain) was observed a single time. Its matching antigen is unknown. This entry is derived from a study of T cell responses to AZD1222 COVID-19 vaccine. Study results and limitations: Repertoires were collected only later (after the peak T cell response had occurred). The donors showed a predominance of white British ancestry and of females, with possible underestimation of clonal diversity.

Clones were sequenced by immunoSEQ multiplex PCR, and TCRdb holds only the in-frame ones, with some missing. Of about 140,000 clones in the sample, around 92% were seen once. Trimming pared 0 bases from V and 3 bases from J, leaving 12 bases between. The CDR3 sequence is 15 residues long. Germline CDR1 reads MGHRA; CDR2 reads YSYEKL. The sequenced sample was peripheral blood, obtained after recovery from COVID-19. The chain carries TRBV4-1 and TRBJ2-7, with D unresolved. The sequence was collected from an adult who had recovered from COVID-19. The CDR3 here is CASSQEEAPSYEQYF. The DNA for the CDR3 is TGCGCCAGCAGCCAAGAAGAAGCGCCAAGCTACGAGCAGTACTTC.